This T cell receptor (beta chain) was profiled in a study of T cell repertoires in cytomegalovirus infection. For the study at large: Matching HLA type, along with CMV infection, was indicated by public TCR beta signatures.

Overall study findings and caveats: Summed frequency of shared TCR beta families picked out CMV carriers who also had the relevant HLA. CMV-specific HLA-C-restricted TCR beta clonotypes dominated the ex vivo response.

TCRdb reprocessed the reads via MiXCR and lists one record per CDR3 protein. The data hold 200,000 to 250,000 distinct CDR3 sequences, with roughly 34% observed a single time. To note about this clonotype: The target antigen is unknown.

The CDR3 totals 17 residues. With 2 bases removed from V and 3 bases from J, the gap between germline ends came to 16 bases. Per the germline V gene, CDR1 is KGHDR and CDR2 is SFDVKD. The sequence was obtained from a human donor in good health (CMV status not recorded). Some clones in this sample may be carry-over from other donors' samples. The chain employs TRBV24-1 and TRBJ2-1, with D perhaps TRBD2 (5 bases). This specimen was CD8+ T cells from cultured PBMCs, taken from culture after CMV antigen stimulation. For the CDR3, the DNA is TGTGCCACCAGTGATTCCCGCAGCGGAGTGGGCTACAATGAGCAGTTCTTC. Translation gives CATSDSRSGVGYNEQFF.